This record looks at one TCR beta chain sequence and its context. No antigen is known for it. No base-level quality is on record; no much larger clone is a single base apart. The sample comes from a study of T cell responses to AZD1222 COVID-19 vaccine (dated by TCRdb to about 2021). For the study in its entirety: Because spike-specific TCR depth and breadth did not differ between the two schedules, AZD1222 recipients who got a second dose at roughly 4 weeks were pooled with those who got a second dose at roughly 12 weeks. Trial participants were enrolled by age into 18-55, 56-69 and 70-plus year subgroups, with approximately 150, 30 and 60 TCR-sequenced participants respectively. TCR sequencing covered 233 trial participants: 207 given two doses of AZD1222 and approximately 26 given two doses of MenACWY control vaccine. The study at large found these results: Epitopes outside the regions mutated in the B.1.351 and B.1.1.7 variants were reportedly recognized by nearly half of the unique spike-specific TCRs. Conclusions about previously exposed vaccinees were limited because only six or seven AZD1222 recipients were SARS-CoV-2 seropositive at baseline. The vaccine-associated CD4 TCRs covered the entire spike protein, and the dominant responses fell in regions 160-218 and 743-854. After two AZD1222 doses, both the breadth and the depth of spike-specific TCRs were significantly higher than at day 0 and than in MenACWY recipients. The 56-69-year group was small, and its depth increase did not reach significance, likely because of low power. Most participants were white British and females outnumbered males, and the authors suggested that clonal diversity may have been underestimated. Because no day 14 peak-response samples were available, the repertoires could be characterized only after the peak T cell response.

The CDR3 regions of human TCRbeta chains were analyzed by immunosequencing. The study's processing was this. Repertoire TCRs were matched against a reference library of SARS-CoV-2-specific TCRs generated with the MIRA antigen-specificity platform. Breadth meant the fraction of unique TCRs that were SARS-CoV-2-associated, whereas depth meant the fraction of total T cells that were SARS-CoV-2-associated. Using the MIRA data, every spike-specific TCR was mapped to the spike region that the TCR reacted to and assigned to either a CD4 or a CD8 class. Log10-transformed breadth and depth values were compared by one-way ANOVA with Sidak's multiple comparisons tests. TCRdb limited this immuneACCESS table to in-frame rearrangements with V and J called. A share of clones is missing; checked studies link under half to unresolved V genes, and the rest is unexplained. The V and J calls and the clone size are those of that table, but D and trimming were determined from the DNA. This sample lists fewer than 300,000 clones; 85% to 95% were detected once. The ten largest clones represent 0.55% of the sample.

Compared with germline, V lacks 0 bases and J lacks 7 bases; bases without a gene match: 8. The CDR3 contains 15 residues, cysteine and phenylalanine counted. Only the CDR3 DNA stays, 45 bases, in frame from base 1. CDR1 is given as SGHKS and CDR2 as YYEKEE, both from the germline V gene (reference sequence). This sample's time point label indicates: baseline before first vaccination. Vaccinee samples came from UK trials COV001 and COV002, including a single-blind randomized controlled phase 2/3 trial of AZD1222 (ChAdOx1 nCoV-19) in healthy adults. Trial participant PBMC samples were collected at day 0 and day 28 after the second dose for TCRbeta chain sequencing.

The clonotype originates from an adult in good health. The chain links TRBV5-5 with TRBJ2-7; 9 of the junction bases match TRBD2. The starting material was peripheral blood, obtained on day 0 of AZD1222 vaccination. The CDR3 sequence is CASSLAAGGQYEQYF. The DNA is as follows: TGTGCCAGCAGCTTGGCCGCGGGGGGGCAGTATGAGCAGTACTTC.